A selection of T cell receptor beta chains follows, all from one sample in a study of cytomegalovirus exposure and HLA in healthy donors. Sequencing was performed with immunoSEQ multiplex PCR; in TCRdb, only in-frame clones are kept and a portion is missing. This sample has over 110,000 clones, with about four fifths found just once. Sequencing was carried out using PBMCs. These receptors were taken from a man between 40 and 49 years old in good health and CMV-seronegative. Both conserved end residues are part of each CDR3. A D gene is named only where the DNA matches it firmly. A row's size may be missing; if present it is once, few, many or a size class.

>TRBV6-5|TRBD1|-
CASSYSGTVTYEQYF
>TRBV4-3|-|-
CASSQDPTGEQYF
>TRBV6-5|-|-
CASSQGFGYTEAFF
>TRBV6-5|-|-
CASSYSAGGYGYTF
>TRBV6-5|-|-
CASSPRGRTEAFF
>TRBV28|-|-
CASSIPGHTIGANYGYTF
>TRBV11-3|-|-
CASSHPGLNTIYF
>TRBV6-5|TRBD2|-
CASSYGTSGTYEQYF
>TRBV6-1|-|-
CASSGSTRETQYF
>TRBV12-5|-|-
CASGFRGWDSGANVLTF
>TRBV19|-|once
CASSVGSDQETQYF
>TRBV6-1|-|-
CASPSVGGTQYF
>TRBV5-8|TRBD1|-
CASRRTGGWSTEAFF
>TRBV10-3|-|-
CAISESIQVDYGYTF
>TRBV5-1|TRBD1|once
CASSEQGADLEAFF
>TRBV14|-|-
CASSLPGGYEQYF
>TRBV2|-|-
CASSERGGDRFRQPQHF
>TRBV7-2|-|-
CASSLSGGVSKSPLHF
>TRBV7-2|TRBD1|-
CASSLAYRTGAEKLFF
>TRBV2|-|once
CASGLNRNQPQHF
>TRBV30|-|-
CAWSRAGLRDQPQHF
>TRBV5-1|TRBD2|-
CASSLAGTYEQYF
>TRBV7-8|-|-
CASSLASGNQPQHF
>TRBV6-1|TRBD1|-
CASRPDRGYSYGYTF
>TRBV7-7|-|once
CASSLVGECWGDTQYF
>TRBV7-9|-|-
CASARDFEASDTQYF
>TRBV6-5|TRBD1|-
CASSRGQQGSETQYF
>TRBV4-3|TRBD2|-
CASSQEGGSGELFF
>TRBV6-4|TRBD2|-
CASSENSGGSYNEQFF
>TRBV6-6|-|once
CASSYPPRQKEISLHF
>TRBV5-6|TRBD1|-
CASSLGQGTNGYTF
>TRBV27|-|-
CASHTLYGRRVTEAFF
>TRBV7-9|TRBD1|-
CASSSILDRPGSDTQYF